The rows below give T cell receptor beta chains drawn from one sample of a study of OX40 agonist ivuxolimab in advanced cancers. This table comes from immunoSEQ multiplex PCR, and its TCRdb copy is limited to in-frame clones, with some not included. The table has 70,000 or so clones, less than 90% seen once. The sample in question was CD4+ or CD8+ T cells sorted from blood, obtained in a trial of the OX40 agonist ivuxolimab. These receptors came from an adult with an advanced solid tumor such as melanoma, head and neck, liver or kidney cancer. Both conserved end residues are part of each CDR3. The D gene is left open where the match is weak. For some rows the clone size is stated as once, few or many, or as a class when expanded; others skip it.

TRBD1	TRBV7-9	TRBJ1-2	NA	CASSLEDRGGYTF	TGTGCCAGCAGCTTAGAGGACAGGGGCGGCTACACCTTC
NA	TRBV18	TRBJ2-4	NA	CASSPTAPSFSKNIQYF	TGTGCCAGCTCACCGACTGCGCCATCTTTCTCCAAAAACATTCAGTACTTC
TRBD1	TRBV7-9	TRBJ1-3	NA	CAIREIRGSSGNTIYF	TGTGCCATCCGGGAGATCAGGGGGAGCTCTGGAAACACCATATATTTT
NA	TRBV2	TRBJ2-2	NA	CASTPDSTGELFF	TGTGCCAGCACCCCGGACAGCACCGGGGAGCTGTTTTTT
TRBD1	TRBV7-3	TRBJ2-3	few	CASSLMTGQEKGTQYF	TGTGCCAGCAGCTTAATGACCGGACAGGAAAAGGGTACGCAGTATTTT
TRBD1	TRBV27	TRBJ1-4	few	CASRLQGGREKLFF	TGTGCCAGCAGATTACAGGGGGGAAGGGAAAAACTGTTTTTT
TRBD1	TRBV19	TRBJ2-7	NA	CASSEGTGPSEQYF	TGTGCCAGTAGTGAAGGGACAGGGCCTTCCGAGCAGTACTTC
TRBD1	TRBV19	TRBJ2-1	NA	CASSRVGTGGLYNEQFF	TGTGCCAGTAGTAGGGTGGGGACAGGGGGCCTCTACAATGAGCAGTTCTTC
TRBD1	TRBV9	TRBJ2-7	NA	CASSVAGQGSPYEQYF	TGTGCCAGCAGCGTAGCGGGACAGGGGTCCCCCTACGAGCAGTACTTC
TRBD1	TRBV4-1	TRBJ1-1	NA	CASSLRETGLNTEAFF	TGCGCCAGCAGCCTAAGAGAGACAGGGTTGAACACTGAAGCTTTCTTT
NA	TRBV6-6	TRBJ2-7	NA	CASSNVAGRSSYEQYF	TGTGCCAGCAGCAACGTGGCGGGCCGTAGCTCCTACGAGCAGTACTTC
TRBD2	TRBV5-1	TRBJ2-7	NA	CASSFEAGGHEQYF	TGCGCCAGCAGCTTCGAAGCGGGAGGCCACGAGCAGTACTTC
NA	TRBV5-5	TRBJ1-2	once	CASSLASRVNSNYGYTF	TGTGCCAGCAGCTTGGCTTCCAGGGTTAATTCTAACTATGGCTACACCTTC
TRBD2	TRBV7-2	TRBJ2-7	once	CASSLVAGGLEEQYF	TGTGCCAGCAGCCTAGTAGCGGGGGGCCTTGAGGAGCAGTACTTC
NA	TRBV5-5	TRBJ1-2	NA	CASSLAGVGSYGYTF	TGTGCCAGCAGCTTGGCCGGGGTCGGATCCTATGGCTACACCTTC
TRBD1	TRBV7-8	TRBJ2-3	NA	CASSPLTGGGTDTQYF	TGTGCCAGCAGCCCATTGACAGGGGGTGGCACAGATACGCAGTATTTT
NA	TRBV27	TRBJ2-4	NA	CASSLRVRDIQYF	TGTGCCAGCAGTTTGAGGGTGCGAGACATTCAGTACTTC
TRBD2	TRBV4-1	TRBJ2-7	NA	CASSQAGGSHEQYF	TGCGCCAGCAGCCAAGCGGGGGGGTCCCACGAGCAGTACTTC
TRBD1	TRBV10-3	TRBJ1-1	few	CAISAPGGRTEAFF	TGTGCCATCAGTGCCCCAGGGGGCAGGACTGAAGCTTTCTTT
NA	TRBV7-2	TRBJ2-7	NA	CASSFDRSGEQYF	TGTGCCAGCAGCTTTGACAGGTCAGGCGAGCAGTACTTC
NA	TRBV9	TRBJ2-1	NA	CASSVSGRGAEQFF	TGTGCCAGCAGCGTAAGTGGGAGAGGGGCTGAGCAGTTCTTC
NA	TRBV5-5	TRBJ1-4	NA	CASSFNPEYLREKLFF	TGTGCCAGCAGCTTTAACCCCGAATACCTAAGGGAAAAACTGTTTTTT
NA	TRBV19	TRBJ1-5	few	CASARQVGNQPQHF	TGTGCCAGTGCGCGGCAGGTGGGCAATCAGCCCCAGCATTTT
NA	TRBV2	TRBJ2-1	NA	CASEASGTGEQFF	TGTGCCAGCGAGGCTAGCGGGACAGGTGAGCAGTTCTTC
NA	TRBV7-6	TRBJ2-2	NA	CASYDQTPTGELFF	TGTGCCAGCTACGACCAGACCCCCACCGGGGAGCTGTTTTTT